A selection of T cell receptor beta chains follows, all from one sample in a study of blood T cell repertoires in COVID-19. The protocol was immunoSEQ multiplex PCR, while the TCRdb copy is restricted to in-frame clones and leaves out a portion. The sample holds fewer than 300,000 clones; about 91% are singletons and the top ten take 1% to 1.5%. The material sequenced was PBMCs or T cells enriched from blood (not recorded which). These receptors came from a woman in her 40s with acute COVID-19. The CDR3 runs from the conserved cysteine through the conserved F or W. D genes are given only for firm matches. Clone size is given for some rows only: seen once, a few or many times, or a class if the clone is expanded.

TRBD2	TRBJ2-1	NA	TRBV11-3	CASSLLASGSEQFF	TGTGCCAGCAGCTTATTGGCTAGCGGAAGTGAGCAGTTCTTC
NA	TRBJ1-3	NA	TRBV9	CASSVETQSSGNTIYF	TGTGCCAGCAGCGTAGAGACTCAAAGCTCTGGAAACACCATATATTTT
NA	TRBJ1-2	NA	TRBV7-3	CASQGNGYTF	TGTGCCAGCCAGGGGAATGGCTACACCTTC
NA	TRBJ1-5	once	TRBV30	CAWSFTGNQPQHF	TGTGCCTGGAGTTTCACAGGGAATCAGCCCCAGCATTTT
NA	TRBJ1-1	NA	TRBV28	CASSLVGGTEAFF	TGTGCCAGCAGTTTGGTAGGGGGCACTGAAGCTTTCTTT
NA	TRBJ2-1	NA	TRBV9	CASSVEQGIRNEQFF	TGTGCCAGCAGCGTAGAACAGGGAATAAGGAATGAGCAGTTCTTC
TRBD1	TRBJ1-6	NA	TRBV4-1	CASRSGDRDNSPLHF	TGCGCCAGCAGATCCGGGGACAGAGATAATTCACCCCTCCACTTT
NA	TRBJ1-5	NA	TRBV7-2	CASSLTGNQPQHF	TGTGCCAGCAGCTTAACAGGGAATCAGCCCCAGCATTTT
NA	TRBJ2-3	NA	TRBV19	CASSSRGVRDTQYF	TGTGCCAGTAGTTCCCGGGGAGTACGAGATACGCAGTATTTT
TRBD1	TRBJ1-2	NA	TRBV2	CASRRGAGGKQNYGYTF	TGTGCCAGCAGGAGAGGGGCAGGGGGGAAACAGAACTATGGCTACACCTTC
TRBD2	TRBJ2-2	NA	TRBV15	CATSRDWGSGRITNTGELFF	TGTGCCACCAGCAGAGATTGGGGTAGCGGGAGGATAACGAACACCGGGGAGCTGTTTTTT
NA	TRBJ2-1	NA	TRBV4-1	CASSQSSSGYSYNEQFF	TGCGCCAGCAGCCAATCTAGCTCGGGATACTCCTACAATGAGCAGTTCTTC
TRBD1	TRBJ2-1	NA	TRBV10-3	CAITPDRGYNEQFF	TGTGCCATCACCCCGGACAGGGGCTACAATGAGCAGTTCTTC
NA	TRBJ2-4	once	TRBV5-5	CASSPTGSGSRVIQYF	TGTGCCAGCAGCCCGACTGGGTCTGGGTCGCGGGTCATTCAGTACTTC
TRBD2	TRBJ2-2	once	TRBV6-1	CASSATGLAGVTGELFF	TGTGCCAGCAGTGCAACGGGACTAGCGGGAGTAACCGGGGAGCTGTTTTTT
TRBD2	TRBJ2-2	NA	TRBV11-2	CASSFPQAGGNTGELFF	TGTGCCAGCAGCTTCCCTCAGGCGGGAGGGAACACCGGGGAGCTGTTTTTT
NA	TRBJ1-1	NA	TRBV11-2	CASSRTGIAEAFF	TGTGCCAGCAGCCGGACTGGGATCGCTGAAGCTTTCTTT
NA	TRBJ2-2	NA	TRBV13	CASSYSGELFF	TGTGCCAGCAGCTACTCCGGGGAGCTGTTTTTT
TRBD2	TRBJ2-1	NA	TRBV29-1	CSVELAGGLREQFF	TGCAGCGTGGAACTAGCGGGAGGGCTTCGAGAGCAGTTCTTC
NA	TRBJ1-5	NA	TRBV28	CASSSLAGQSNQPQHF	TGTGCCAGCAGCTCCTTAGCTGGACAGAGCAATCAGCCCCAGCATTTT
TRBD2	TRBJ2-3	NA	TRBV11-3	CASSPDLAVTDTQYF	TGTGCCAGCAGTCCGGACCTAGCGGTCACAGATACGCAGTATTTT
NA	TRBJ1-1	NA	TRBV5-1	CASSLRGDTEAFF	TGCGCCAGCTCACTCCGCGGGGACACTGAAGCTTTCTTT
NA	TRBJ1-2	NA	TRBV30	CAWGLGGAQSYTF	TGTGCCTGGGGGCTAGGGGGGGCCCAATCCTACACCTTC
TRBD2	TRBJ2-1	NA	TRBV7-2	CASRNSGSSYNEQFF	TGTGCCAGCAGAAACAGCGGGAGCTCCTACAATGAGCAGTTCTTC
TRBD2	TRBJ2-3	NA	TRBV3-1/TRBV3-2	CASSLQGGRGWADTQYF	TGTGCCAGCAGCCTCCAGGGCGGGAGGGGCTGGGCAGATACGCAGTATTTT
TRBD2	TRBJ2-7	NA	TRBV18	CASSPQRLAGGTGSEQYF	TGTGCCAGCTCACCACAAAGATTAGCGGGAGGGACCGGTAGCGAGCAGTACTTC
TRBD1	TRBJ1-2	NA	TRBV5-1	CASSEQGDYGYTF	TGCGCCAGCAGCGAACAGGGGGACTATGGCTACACCTTC
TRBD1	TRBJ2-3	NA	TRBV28	CASLDRVADTQYF	TGTGCCAGCCTCGACAGGGTAGCAGATACGCAGTATTTT
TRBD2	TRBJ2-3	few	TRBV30	CAWSVLYSKRETGTQYF	TGTGCCTGGAGTGTTTTATATTCGAAGCGGGAGACAGGTACGCAGTATTTT
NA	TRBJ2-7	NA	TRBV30	CAWSPGLEAYEQYF	TGTGCCTGGAGCCCGGGACTTGAGGCCTACGAGCAGTACTTC
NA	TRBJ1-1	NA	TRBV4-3	CASSHLIGTQNTEAFF	TGCGCCAGCAGCCATCTCATCGGGACACAGAACACTGAAGCTTTCTTT
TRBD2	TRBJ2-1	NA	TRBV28	CASRGLAGNQKNEQFF	TGTGCCAGCAGGGGACTAGCGGGAAATCAGAAGAATGAGCAGTTCTTC
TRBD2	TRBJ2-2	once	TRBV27	CASSFRLAGGLNTGELFF	TGTGCCAGCAGTTTTAGGCTAGCGGGAGGTTTAAACACCGGGGAGCTGTTTTTT
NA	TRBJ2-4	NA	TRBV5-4	CASSLTVPGPSTAKNIQYF	TGTGCCAGCAGCTTGACGGTACCAGGACCTAGCACGGCCAAAAACATTCAGTACTTC
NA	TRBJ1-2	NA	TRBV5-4	CASSLPTGPTNYGYTF	TGTGCCAGCAGCTTGCCCACAGGGCCTACCAACTATGGCTACACCTTC
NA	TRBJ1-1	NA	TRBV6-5	CASRQGPDISEAFF	TGTGCCAGCAGACAGGGCCCAGATATTTCTGAAGCTTTCTTT
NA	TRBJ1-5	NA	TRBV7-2	CASRGQGQNQPQHF	TGTGCCAGCAGAGGGCAGGGGCAAAATCAGCCCCAGCATTTT
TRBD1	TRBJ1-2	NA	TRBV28	CASSSPSYDRAGYGYTF	TGTGCCAGCAGTTCTCCTTCTTACGACAGGGCAGGCTATGGCTACACCTTC
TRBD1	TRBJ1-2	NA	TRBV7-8	CASSSARDRGNYGYTF	TGTGCCAGCAGCTCCGCTCGAGACAGGGGAAACTATGGCTACACCTTC
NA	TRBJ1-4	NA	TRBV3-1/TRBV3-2	CASSQDLPRSNEKLFF	TGTGCCAGCAGCCAAGATCTCCCCAGGTCTAATGAAAAACTGTTTTTT
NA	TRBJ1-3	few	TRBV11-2	CASSLGLSGNTIYF	TGTGCCAGCAGCTTAGGTCTCTCTGGAAACACCATATATTTT
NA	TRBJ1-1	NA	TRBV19	CASSSLNQGLEAFF	TGTGCCAGTAGTTCACTCAATCAGGGTTTGGAAGCTTTCTTT
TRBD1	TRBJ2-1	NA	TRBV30	CAWSSEQGAPYNEQFF	TGTGCCTGGAGTTCGGAACAGGGGGCTCCTTACAATGAGCAGTTCTTC
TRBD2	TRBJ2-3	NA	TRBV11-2	CASSGDLAGRGLSTDTQYF	TGTGCCAGCAGCGGAGATTTAGCGGGGAGAGGCCTTAGCACAGATACGCAGTATTTT
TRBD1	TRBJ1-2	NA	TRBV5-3	CARSLGTRGRLDYGYTF	TGTGCCAGAAGCTTGGGAACCAGGGGGCGGTTGGACTATGGCTACACCTTC
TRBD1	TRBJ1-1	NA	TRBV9	CASSAQLQGAKTEAFF	TGTGCCAGCAGCGCCCAATTACAGGGGGCGAAGACTGAAGCTTTCTTT
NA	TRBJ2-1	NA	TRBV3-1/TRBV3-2	CASSQRYNEQFF	TGTGCCAGCAGCCAACGGTACAATGAGCAGTTCTTC
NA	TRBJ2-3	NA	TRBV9	CASSRGASGGTDTQYF	TGTGCCAGCAGCAGGGGGGCCTCGGGGGGAACAGATACGCAGTATTTT